This TCR beta chain is drawn from a study of T cell responses to AZD1222 COVID-19 vaccine. General study results and limits: Donors skewed white British and female; clonal diversity was possibly underestimated. It was only after the peak T cell response that any repertoires were sampled.

With respect to this clone: The target antigen is unknown.

Libraries were prepared by immunoSEQ multiplex PCR; TCRdb keeps only in-frame clonotypes and omits some of them. The sample carries some 170,000 clones, approximately 94% recorded once. The V end was cut by 2 bases, the J end by 3 bases, with 14 bases between. Germline V gives CDR1 SGHRS, CDR2 YFSETQ. CDR3 length: 15 residues. Timing groups of about 4 and about 12 weeks for second doses were pooled. This receptor was identified in an adult who received the AZD1222 COVID-19 vaccine. Here the sequenced sample was peripheral blood, taken 28 days after the second AZD1222 dose. This sequence joins TRBV5-1 and TRBJ2-5; D possibly uses TRBD1 or TRBD2 (5 bases each). In DNA form, the CDR3 reads TGCGCCAGCAGCTTAGTAACCGGGACCGAAGAGACCCAGTACTTC. Translated, it gives CASSLVTGTEETQYF.